This T cell receptor beta chain was profiled in a study of cytomegalovirus exposure and HLA in healthy donors. At the level of the study: Researchers previously reported finding fewer than 140 million unique TCR beta sequences from approximately 190 million T cells. General study findings and limits: A further, later analysis showed that HLA-associated TCR beta chains (compared with equally common others) were more clonally expanded.

About this clone itself: The target antigen is unknown.

The trim removed 2 bases at V and 0 bases at J, leaving 3 bases unmatched. The CDR3 is 16 residues long. Germline V gene lookup returns CDR1 SGHVS and CDR2 FNYEAQ. The PCR employed 60 Vbeta primers together with 13 Jbeta primers. Profiling relied on immunoSEQ multiplex PCR, and the TCRdb table lists in-frame clones only, not all of them. The repertoire holds about 120,000 clones, with roughly 80% as singletons. Sequencing was carried out using PBMCs. The J gene is TRBJ1-1, the V gene TRBV7-6; 10 bases map to TRBD1. The sequence came from a woman aged 45-65 years in good health and CMV-seronegative. CDR3 sequence (DNA): TGTGCCAGCAGCTTAACGGGACAGGGGCTGAACACTGAAGCTTTCTTT. It specifies CASSLTGQGLNTEAFF.